One T cell receptor beta chain is described in this entry. This receptor's antigen is unknown. Base qualities are not recorded, but no much larger clone differs from it by a single base. The CDR3 goes from the cysteine to the phenylalanine over 14 residues. The entry retains the CDR3 DNA only, 42 bases that are in frame from base 1. CDR1 and CDR2, per the germline V gene, are SNHLY and FYNNEI. V loses 6 bases, J loses 3 bases, and the germline ends lie 15 bases apart. This sample is drawn from a study of cytomegalovirus exposure and HLA in healthy donors (dated by TCRdb to 2015 to 2018). Background for the entire study: According to an earlier analysis of a few hundred of the donors, 150 million to 200 million T cells yielded approximately 120 million unique TCR beta sequences and 250 to 350 Gb of sequence data. Roughly 310 gigabases of sequencing data and approximately 85 million unique TCR sequences were included in an early release covering under 650 HLA-typed donors. Among the roughly 400 genotyped donors, around 79% belonged to the genetic ancestry cluster associated with self-reported Caucasian donors. The study aimed to test whether cataloging public T cell receptors could reveal signatures of past pathogen exposure. The study used immunosequencing to profile the T cell repertoires of approximately 630 subjects and linked those repertoires to cytomegalovirus serostatus. Along with the approximately 700-subject first cohort, a separate validation cohort of over a hundred different subjects was used. To predict cytomegalovirus infection status, the study combined high-throughput TCR immunosequencing, statistical association of individual TCRs with disease status, and machine learning. A later analysis re-examined previously published TCR beta repertoires from about 670 donors and added high-resolution HLA genotyping to investigate patterns of TCR occurrence. In the later analysis, no new phenotypic data were used to find candidate immune exposures; instead, reliance was placed on TCR beta sequences and their occurrence across donors. In an earlier analysis of about 590 of the donors, high-throughput TCR beta sequencing was used to judge whether each TCR beta V gene segment behaved as functional or pseudogenic. Donor age, sex, ethnicity and CMV serostatus were compiled together with the repertoire data. Genome-wide SNP genotypes for about 55% of the roughly 670 donors were used in a later genetic analysis, which treated that subset as a discovery cohort. Every discovery cohort repertoire had been produced on one sequencing platform. HLA typing covered class I and class II loci at four-digit resolution. Typing coverage differed by locus: A, B, C, DRB1 and DQB1 were typed in roughly 620-630 donors, DQA1 in roughly 510, DPA1 in 600 to 610, and DPB1 in around 440. About 5 DR-DQ haplotypes were handled as single units for association and clustering, since linkage in the cohort was strong. Among about 370 genotyped donors of the cohort, an average of approximately 220,000 unique TCR beta nucleotide sequences was sequenced per donor, of which about 19% were non-productive. What the authors observed across the whole study: Because HLA typing was unavailable for some donors at each locus, only the typed subset was used in association tests. A later genetic analysis associated a missense DCLRE1C variant with V-gene and J-gene trimming of TCR beta chains, and an independent cohort replicated the association. The only immune exposure information available for the cohort was CMV serostatus. Strong co-occurrence of HLA alleles, especially DR and DQ, made assigning TCR associations to individual alleles difficult. Only TCR beta chains were sequenced in this cohort, and the absence of alpha or paired-chain data limited detectable features. The sequencing pipeline was judged likely to have produced a cluster of highly shared sequence variants as a technical artifact. In the study, around 160 TCR beta chains were listed as associated with cytomegalovirus. In a later genetic analysis, fewer N-insertions in productive TCRs were reported among donors in an Asian-associated ancestry cluster than the roughly 710-donor mean. A further reported finding was that TCR beta sequences accurately predicted the HLA-A and HLA-B alleles for most subjects in the first cohort. In vitro tests confirmed that a few of the cytomegalovirus-associated TCR beta chains recognize cytomegalovirus antigens. Most TCR sequences were seen in very few donors, while some public TCRs were found in many individuals. Linkage disequilibrium might explain the correlated functional status among segregating V segments, but an unknown experimental factor could not be excluded. Specific HLA alleles were associated with 16,951 TCR beta sequences at a false discovery rate of 0.05 in a later analysis. Because counts were too low, about 18 rarely observed V segments, including chromosome 9 orphons, were excluded from the earlier analysis of about 500 of the donors. A later analysis reported that several top co-occurrence clusters appeared linked to parvovirus B19, influenza, CMV and Epstein-Barr virus. Presence/absence analyses assumed roughly uniform sequencing depth across donors, an assumption that may not hold. In an earlier analysis of about 550 of the donors, most TCR beta V segments were observed in productive rearrangements about 87% or about 30% of the time, broadly matching IMGT annotations. According to the authors, the approach could potentially be generalized to other disease states and immunological phenotypes. According to a later analysis, most CMV-associated TCR beta chains appeared to be HLA-restricted, and the HLA associations seemed to be driven largely by CMV exposure. In a later analysis, HLA-associated TCR beta chains showed more clonal expansion and lower generation probabilities than non-associated chains that were equally common. In a later analysis, the rate of TCR association differed among HLA loci, with DRB1 alleles having the most associated TCRs and HLA-C alleles having the fewest. Some IMGT-functional V segments, including TRBV6-2 and TRBV6-3, could not be told apart with the 87-base-pair reads, so those segments were excluded. The classifier was reported to diagnose cytomegalovirus status with high specificity and sensitivity in both the original cohort and the validation cohort.

The cohort comprised fewer than 700 healthy bone marrow donors. At the time of sampling, all cohort members were nominally healthy, though unrecorded immune exposures were likely present. The donor tested CMV seronegative and was one of the 352 seronegative cohort members. Every donor gave a peripheral blood sample, and the peripheral blood mononuclear cells from that sample were used for TCR beta sequencing. The Qiagen DNeasy Blood Extraction Kit was used to extract genomic DNA from the blood cell samples. The library was produced with the immunoSEQ multiplex PCR assay. For the multiplex PCR, a mixture combining 60 forward primers for TCR Vbeta segments and 13 reverse primers for TCR Jbeta segments was used. The CDR3 region of rearranged TCR beta genes was amplified from genomic DNA with a multiplex PCR assay. The Illumina HiSeq System was used to sequence the amplified TCR beta libraries as 87-base-pair reads. The published analysis was carried out like this. A later analysis counted some 74 million unique TCR beta chains across the 640 or so repertoires, and around 9.9 million of these chains were shared by at least two donors. Raw reads were error-corrected and collapsed into unique sequences by a nearest-neighbor algorithm in which closely related sequences were merged to remove PCR and sequencing errors. CDR3 sequences were aligned to IMGT reference sequences to assign V, D and J gene segments. For a sequence to be retained, a match of at least six nucleotides to both a V gene segment and a J gene segment was required. Rearrangements were called productive when the CDR3 lacked stop codons and stayed in frame with V and J; all others were non-productive. CDR3 was defined according to IMGT convention as the region running from the second conserved V-encoded cysteine to the conserved J-encoded phenylalanine. The earlier analysis of 450 to 750 of the donors excluded any sequence lacking an unambiguous match to a single V gene segment. An earlier analysis of 587 of the donors called V segments functional above 56.7% productive rearrangements and segregating when the between-donor standard deviation exceeded 5%. A statistical classification framework was built for diagnosing cytomegalovirus status from the catalog of TCR beta chain sequences. In a later analysis, TCR nucleotide sequences were compared against IMGT/GENE-DB human TR gene sequences so that V and J genes could be assigned. The TCRdist pipeline was used in a later analysis to assign CDR3 sequences and most-parsimonious VDJ recombination scenarios. In a later analysis, each TCR beta chain was defined by its CDR3 amino acid sequence together with its V-gene family, and reads lacking a unique V-gene family were excluded. To address suspected cross-contamination and a sequencing artifact, a later analysis removed under 600 highly shared, low-generation-probability nucleotide sequences. In a later analysis, a clonal expansion index for each public chain was calculated from normalized within-repertoire ranks of inferred template counts. Generation probabilities in a later analysis came from a VDJ recombination model fitted to out-of-frame rearrangements, and those results were checked against IGoR. In a later analysis, hypergeometric tests were used to score TCR-TCR, TCR-HLA and TCR-CMV co-occurrence, with a repertoire-size bias correction applied to TCR pairs. To estimate false discovery rates, a later analysis permuted the HLA or CMV assignments 20 times. A later analysis grouped co-occurring TCRs with DBSCAN, adding TCRdist sequence similarity when clustering within HLA-allele-positive subsets. For co-occurrence clustering, repertoires with fewer than 30,000 or more than 120,000 public chains were excluded, along with a handful of repertoires with anomalous nucleotide sharing. Entries here come from immuneACCESS through TCRdb and include only in-frame sequences with V and J called. Some clones fail to appear in such tables; in the studies checked, an unresolved V gene covers under half of the shortfall, and the cause of the remainder is unknown. V and J calls and clone size are as listed in that table; D and trimming were resolved from the DNA. For this sample the table gives under 150,000 clones, of which approximately 81% were detected only once. The ten largest clones take up 2% to 3% of the sample.

The sequence links TRBV2 to TRBJ2-7; the D gene is perhaps TRBD1, from 6 matching bases. The TCR originated in a boy aged 2 to 10 in good health and CMV-seronegative. Sequenced: PBMCs. The nucleotides read TGTGCCAGCAGAAAATACAGGGTACACTACGAGCAGTACTTC. Translation gives CASRKYRVHYEQYF.